Each of the 6 T cell receptor beta chains below was sequenced from the same sample in a study of blood T cells in healthy people across ages. The use of a sample-barcoded 5' primer and a J-beta primer mix characterized a second PCR of roughly 7 to 11 cycles. TCRdb used MiXCR to reprocess the 5' RACE reads, holding one entry per CDR3 protein. The repertoire holds about 800,000 distinct CDR3 sequences, with roughly 25% as singletons. These data are also associated with another study on T cells of mothers and their children.

The sequenced material came from blood. The receptors stem from a boy aged 5-17 years in good health.

This clonotype was seen a few times. This chain connects TRBV7-8 to TRBJ1-2; D is unresolved. Germline lookup yields CDR1 SGHVS and CDR2 FQNEAQ. The ends were cut back, 1 base at V and 5 bases at J, with 11 bases in the middle. CDR3 length equals 14 residues. CDR3 residues: CASSLGATTYGYTF. In DNA form, the CDR3 reads TGTGCCAGCAGCTTAGGGGCCACGACTTATGGCTACACCTTC. The full variable domain, completed using reference TRBV7-8 and TRBJ1-2, is GAGVSQSPRYKVAKRGQDVALRCDPISGHVSLFWYQQALGQGPEFLTYFQNEAQLDKSGLPSDRFFAERPEGSVSTLKIQRTQQEDSAVYLCASSLGATTYGYTFGSGTRLTVV.

V gene TRBV29-1 combines with J gene TRBJ2-1; D is possibly TRBD1 or TRBD2 (5 bases each). The closer fit of TRBJ2-7 to the DNA end suggests the J call may be wrong. There are 14 residues in the CDR3. Germline V CDR1 and CDR2: SQVTM, ANQGSEA. The CDR3 is CSVDIEGPPYEQYF. The CDR3, as DNA: TGCAGCGTTGACATAGAGGGGCCCCCCTACGAGCAGTACTTC.

The J gene is TRBJ2-7, the V gene TRBV27; 8 bases map to TRBD2. CDR3 length: 15 residues. The germline V gene has CDR1 MNHEY and CDR2 SMNVEV (reference sequence). The V and J ends lost 5 bases and 4 bases, in that order; junction bases with no gene match: 10. CDR3 sequence (DNA): TGTGCCAGCAGTCTGGCGGGACTAGAAATTTACGAGCAGTACTTC. Protein: CASSLAGLEIYEQYF.

The rearrangement uses TRBV5-5 and TRBJ2-5, with D maybe TRBD2 (6 bases). The germline gives CDR1 SGHKS, CDR2 YYEKEE (reference sequence). The CDR3 has 16 amino acids. The V gene lost 1 base and the J gene lost 5 bases, with 18 bases spanning the gap. CDR3 residues: CASSLRREGTGETQYF. Here the CDR3 DNA reads TGTGCCAGCAGCTTGAGGAGGGAAGGCACTGGGGAGACCCAGTACTTC.

This clonotype was detected only a few times. The chain joins TRBV6-2 or TRBV6-3 to TRBJ2-5; 10 nucleotides agree with TRBD1. The V and J ends lost 2 bases and 4 bases, in that order; junction bases with no gene match: 7. This CDR3 spans 16 amino acids. Per germline, CDR1 MNHEY and CDR2 SVGEGT. The CDR3 coding sequence is TGTGCCAGCAGTTACCCTCCGGGACAGGGGAGAGAGACCCAGTACTTC. Its translation: CASSYPPGQGRETQYF.

This clonotype has only a few counts. The CDR3 DNA reads TGTGCCATCAGTGCTCAGGGGAGTTACTACGAGCAGTACTTC. Translation gives CAISAQGSYYEQYF. The gene calls are TRBV10-3 and TRBJ2-7; the D gene is possibly TRBD1 (6 bases). The CDR3 contains 14 residues. Germline CDR1 and CDR2: ENHRY and SYGVKD. V was pared by 4 bases and J by 3 bases, with 13 bases between.